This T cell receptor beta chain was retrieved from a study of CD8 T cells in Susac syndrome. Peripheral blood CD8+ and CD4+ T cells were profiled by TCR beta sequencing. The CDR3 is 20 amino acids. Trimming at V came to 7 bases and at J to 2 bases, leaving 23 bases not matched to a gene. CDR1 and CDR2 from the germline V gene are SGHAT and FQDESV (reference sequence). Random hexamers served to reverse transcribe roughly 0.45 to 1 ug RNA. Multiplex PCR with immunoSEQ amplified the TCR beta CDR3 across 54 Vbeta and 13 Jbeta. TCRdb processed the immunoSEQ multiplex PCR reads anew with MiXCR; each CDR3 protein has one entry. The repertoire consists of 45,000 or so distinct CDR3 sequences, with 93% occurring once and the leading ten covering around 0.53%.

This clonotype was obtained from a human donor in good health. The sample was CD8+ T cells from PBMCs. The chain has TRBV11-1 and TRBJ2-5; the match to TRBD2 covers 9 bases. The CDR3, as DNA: TGTGCCAGCAACTTTGACCGGGGAGGGCGGGAGGGAGACTCGCAAGAGACCCAGTACTTC. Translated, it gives CASNFDRGGREGDSQETQYF.